The entry below describes one T cell receptor (beta chain). Its antigen is unknown. These data are taken from a study of shared clonotypes between healthy human individuals. Study-level points and caveats: The study drew on few donors, limiting represented genetic and exposure-history diversity.

Splitting of CD4+ cells produced CD45RA+ naive and CD45RA-negative memory subsets. An even split of each subset's genomic DNA across several immunoSEQ plates was performed. Original data processing: Sequence data from immunoSEQ were junction-only and lacked quality scores; consequently, filtering differed. Repertoires were generated with immunoSEQ multiplex PCR, while TCRdb's copy carries only in-frame clones and drops some. The V and J calls and clone size come from that table; D and trimming were worked out from the DNA. Of 500,000 to 550,000 clones listed, about 96% were seen once; the top ten hold 0.064%. The clonotype originates from a woman aged 25 to 39 in good health. The sequenced material came from naive CD4+ T cells sorted from blood. The subset here: CD45RA+ positively selected.

Here the CDR3 reads CASSTQPTDYGYTF. In nucleotides, the CDR3 is TGCGCCAGCAGCACACAGCCGACGGACTATGGCTACACCTTC. This chain joins TRBV5-1 and TRBJ1-2, with D uncertain. Germline V gene sequence: CDR1 SGHRS, CDR2 YFSETQ. CDR3 length: 14 amino acids. V was clipped by 4 bases and J by 3 bases, with 13 bases between them. The full variable domain, its missing parts supplied by reference TRBV5-1 and TRBJ1-2, is KAGVTQTPRYLIKTRGQQVTLSCSPISGHRSVSWYQQTPGQGLQFLFEYFSETQRNKGNFPGRFSGRQFSNSRSEMNVSTLELGDSALYLCASSTQPTDYGYTFGSGTRLTVV.